In its sample, the clone carrying this TCR beta chain was seen many times. The data originate from a study of T-cell reconstitution after alpha-beta-depleted transplantation in children. The TCRbeta library incorporated unique molecular identifiers. TCRdb itself ran the PCR reads through MiXCR, one entry per CDR3 protein. The data contain roughly 200,000 distinct CDR3 sequences, more than 12% of them seen just once; the ten biggest clones take up around 14%. This clonotype was sampled from a human donor who donated a stem cell graft to a child with acute lymphoblastic leukemia. This sample comprised PBMCs from the stem cell graft donor, obtained from the stem cell graft.

CDR3 sequence: CASSTGPLNQPQHF. The CDR3 region has the DNA TGTGCCAGCAGTACGGGACCGCTCAATCAGCCCCAGCATTTT. The chain links TRBV12-3 or TRBV12-4 to TRBJ1-5, with D perhaps TRBD1 (5 bases). The CDR3 is made up of 14 amino acids. Trimming took 5 bases from V and 3 from J, leaving 11 bases between them.